This entry concerns a single TCR beta chain. What it binds is not known. This record comes from a study of blood T cells in healthy people across ages. Findings of the study overall: PBMCs went unsorted, and a conclusive naive versus antigen-experienced comparison was therefore prevented.

CDR3 length: 15 amino acids. Trimming removed 8 bases from V and 2 bases from J; junction bases left unmatched: 8. In germline, CDR1 is ENHRY, CDR2 SYGVKD. It was with a sample-barcoded 5' primer and a J-beta primer mix that a second PCR of roughly 7 to 12 cycles was run. MiXCR, run by TCRdb on the 5' RACE reads, gives a single entry per CDR3 protein. The sample carries 1.5 million to 2 million distinct CDR3 sequences, over 25% recorded once. Russia was home to the donors, healthy Caucasian individuals aged roughly 6 to 100. This chain links TRBV10-3 with TRBJ2-1; 8 bases match TRBD2. The sequenced sample was blood. The receptor comes from a woman under 40 in good health. The CDR3 here is CAIRGGAGAYNEQFF. The CDR3 nucleotides are TGTGCCATCCGGGGGGGGGCGGGCGCCTACAATGAGCAGTTCTTC.